This T cell receptor beta chain derives from a study of blood T cell repertoires in COVID-19. About the research overall: Material from acute and convalescent COVID-19 was sourced from the United States, Italy and Spain. Sources were T cells, B-cell-depleted T cells, or PBMCs; the material itself was cDNA or gDNA.

Source study methods: By means of reference gene primer amplification, nucleated cell counts were estimated. TCRdb's table, derived via immunoSEQ multiplex PCR, lists solely in-frame clones and lacks some. Clone size and the V and J calls come from that table; the DNA yielded D and trimming. Seen here are some 250,000 clones, 75% to 90% observed once, and the top ten hold under 2%. The sample consisted of peripheral blood. This clonotype originated in a man aged 25 to 40 with active or convalescent COVID-19.

CDR3: CASSESRLKGDTEAFF. CDR3 in DNA: TGTGCCAGCAGTGAATCTCGGCTCAAGGGGGACACTGAAGCTTTCTTT. V usage is TRBV25-1 and J usage is TRBJ1-1, with a tentative D call TRBD1 (6 bases). Between the trimmed V and J ends, which lost 1 base and 3 bases, there was a span of 15 bases. The germline gives CDR1 MGHDK, CDR2 SYGVNS. The CDR3 covers 16 residues.